This TCR beta chain came from a study of PD-1 blockade in classical Hodgkin lymphoma. This table comes from immunoSEQ multiplex PCR, and its TCRdb copy is limited to in-frame clones, with some not included. The sample holds around 9,600 clones, roughly four fifths seen once. Documented time point: cycle 4 day 1 (C4D1), after five to seven weeks of nivolumab. Patients all relapsed after autologous stem cell transplantation, and there was variation in brentuximab vedotin exposure. Thawed PBMCs yielded CD4+ T cells through magnetic negative selection. CDR1 is SGHDN, CDR2 FVKESK, per germline. Trimming removed 4 bases from V and 9 bases from J, with 15 bases in between. The CDR3 is 13 amino acids.

The chain couples TRBV14 to TRBJ1-1; D is possibly TRBD1 (5 bases). The source of this sequence is a human donor with classical Hodgkin lymphoma. The sequenced sample was CD4+ T cells from blood, obtained before the fourth cycle of nivolumab. CDR3 protein: CASSLGLQLKAFF. The CDR3 region has the DNA TGTGCCAGCAGCCTGGGACTGCAATTAAAAGCTTTCTTT.